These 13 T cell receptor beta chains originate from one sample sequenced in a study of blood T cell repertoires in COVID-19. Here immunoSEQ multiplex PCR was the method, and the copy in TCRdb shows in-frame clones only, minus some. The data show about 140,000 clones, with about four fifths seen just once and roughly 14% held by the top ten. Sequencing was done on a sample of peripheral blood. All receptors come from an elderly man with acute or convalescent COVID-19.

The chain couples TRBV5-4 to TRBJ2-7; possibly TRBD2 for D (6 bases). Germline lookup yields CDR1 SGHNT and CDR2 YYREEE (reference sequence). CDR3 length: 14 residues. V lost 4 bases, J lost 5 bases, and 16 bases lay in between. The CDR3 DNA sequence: TGTGCCAGCAGCAGGGACTCGGCCAGGAACGAGCAGTACTTC. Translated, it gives CASSRDSARNEQYF.

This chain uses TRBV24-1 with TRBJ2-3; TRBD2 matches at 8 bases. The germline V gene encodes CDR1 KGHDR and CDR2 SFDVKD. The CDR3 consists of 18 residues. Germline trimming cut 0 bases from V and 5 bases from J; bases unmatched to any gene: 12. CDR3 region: CATSDLRRGALGRDTQYF. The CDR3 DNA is TGTGCCACCAGTGATTTGAGGCGGGGGGCGCTAGGAAGAGATACGCAGTATTTT.

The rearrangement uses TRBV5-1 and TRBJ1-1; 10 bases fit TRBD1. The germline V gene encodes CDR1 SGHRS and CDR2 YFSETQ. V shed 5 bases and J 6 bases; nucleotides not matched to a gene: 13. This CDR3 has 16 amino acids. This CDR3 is CASRPGTGVADPEAFF. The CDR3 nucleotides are TGCGCCAGCAGACCCGGGACAGGGGTCGCGGACCCTGAAGCTTTCTTT.

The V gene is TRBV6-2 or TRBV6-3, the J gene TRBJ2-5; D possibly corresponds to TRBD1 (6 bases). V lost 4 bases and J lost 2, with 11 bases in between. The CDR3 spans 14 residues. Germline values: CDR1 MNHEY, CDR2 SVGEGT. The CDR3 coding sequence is TGTGCCAGCAGTTCAACTCAGGGGCAAGAGACCCAGTACTTC. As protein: CASSSTQGQETQYF.

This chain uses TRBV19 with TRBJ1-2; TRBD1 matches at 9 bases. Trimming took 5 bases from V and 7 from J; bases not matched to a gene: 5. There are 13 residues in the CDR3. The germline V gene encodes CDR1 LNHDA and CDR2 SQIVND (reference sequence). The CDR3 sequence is CASSLQGALGYTF. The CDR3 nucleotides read TGTGCCAGTAGTCTACAGGGGGCGCTTGGCTACACCTTC.

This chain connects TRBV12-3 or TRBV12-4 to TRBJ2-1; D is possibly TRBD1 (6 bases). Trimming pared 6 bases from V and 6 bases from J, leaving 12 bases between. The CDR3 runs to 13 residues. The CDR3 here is CASRQGTLNEQFF. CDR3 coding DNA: TGTGCCAGCAGACAGGGAACTCTCAATGAGCAGTTCTTC.

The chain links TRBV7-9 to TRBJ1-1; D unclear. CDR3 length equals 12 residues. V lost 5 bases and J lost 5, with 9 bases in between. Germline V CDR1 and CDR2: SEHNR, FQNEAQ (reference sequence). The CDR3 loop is CASSPRMTEAFF. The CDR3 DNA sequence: TGTGCCAGCAGCCCCAGAATGACTGAAGCTTTCTTT.

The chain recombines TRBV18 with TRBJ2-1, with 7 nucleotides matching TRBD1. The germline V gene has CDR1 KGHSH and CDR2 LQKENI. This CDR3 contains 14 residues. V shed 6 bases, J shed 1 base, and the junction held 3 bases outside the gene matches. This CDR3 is CASSIQGSYNEQFF. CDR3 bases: TGTGCCAGCTCCATACAGGGGTCCTACAATGAGCAGTTCTTC.

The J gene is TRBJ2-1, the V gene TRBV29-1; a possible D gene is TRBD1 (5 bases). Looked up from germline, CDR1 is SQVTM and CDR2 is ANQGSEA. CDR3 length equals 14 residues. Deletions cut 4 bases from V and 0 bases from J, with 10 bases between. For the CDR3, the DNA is TGCAGCGTTGGGACAACAAACTCCTACAATGAGCAGTTCTTC. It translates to CSVGTTNSYNEQFF.

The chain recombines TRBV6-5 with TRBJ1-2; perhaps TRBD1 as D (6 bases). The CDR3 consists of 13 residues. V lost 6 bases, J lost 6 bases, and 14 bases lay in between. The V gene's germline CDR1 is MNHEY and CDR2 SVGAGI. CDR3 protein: CASSNDRSNGYTF. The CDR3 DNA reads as TGTGCCAGCAGCAATGACAGGTCGAATGGCTACACCTTC.

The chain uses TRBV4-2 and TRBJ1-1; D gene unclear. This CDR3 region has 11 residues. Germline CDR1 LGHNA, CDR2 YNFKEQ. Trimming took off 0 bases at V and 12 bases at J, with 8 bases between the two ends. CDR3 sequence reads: CASSQELATFF. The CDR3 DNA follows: TGTGCCAGCAGCCAAGAATTAGCAACTTTCTTT.

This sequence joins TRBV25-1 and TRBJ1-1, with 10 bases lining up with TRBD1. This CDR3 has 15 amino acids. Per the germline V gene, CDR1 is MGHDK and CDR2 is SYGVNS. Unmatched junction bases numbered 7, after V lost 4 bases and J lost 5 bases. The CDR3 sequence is CASSAPGTGVTEAFF. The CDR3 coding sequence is TGTGCCAGCAGTGCCCCCGGGACAGGGGTGACTGAAGCTTTCTTT.

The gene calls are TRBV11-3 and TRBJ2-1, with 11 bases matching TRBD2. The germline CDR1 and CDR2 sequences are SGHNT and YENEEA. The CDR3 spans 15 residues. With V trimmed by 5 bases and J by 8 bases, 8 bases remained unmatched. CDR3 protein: CASSQTASGGYEQFF. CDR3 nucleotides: TGTGCCAGCAGCCAGACGGCTAGCGGGGGGTATGAGCAGTTCTTC.